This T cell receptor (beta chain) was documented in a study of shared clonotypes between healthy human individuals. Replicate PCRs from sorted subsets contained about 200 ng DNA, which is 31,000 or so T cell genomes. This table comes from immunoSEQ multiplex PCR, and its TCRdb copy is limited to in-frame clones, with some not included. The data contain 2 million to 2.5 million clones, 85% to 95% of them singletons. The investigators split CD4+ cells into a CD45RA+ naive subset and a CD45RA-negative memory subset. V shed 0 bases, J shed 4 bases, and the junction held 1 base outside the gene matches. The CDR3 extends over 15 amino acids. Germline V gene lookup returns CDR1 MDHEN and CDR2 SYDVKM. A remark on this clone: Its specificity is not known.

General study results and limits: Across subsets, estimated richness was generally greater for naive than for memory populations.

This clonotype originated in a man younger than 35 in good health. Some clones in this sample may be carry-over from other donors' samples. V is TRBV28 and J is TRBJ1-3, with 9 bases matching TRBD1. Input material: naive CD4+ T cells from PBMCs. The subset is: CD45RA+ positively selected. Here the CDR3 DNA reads TGTGCCAGCAGTTTATGGGGACAGGGCGGAAACACCATATATTTT. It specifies CASSLWGQGGNTIYF.